Below, 14 T cell receptor beta chains from the same sample are listed, as sequenced in a study of T cells after yellow fever vaccination (dated by TCRdb to between 2018 and 2021). Taken with the paper, the label for treatment or condition translates to: live attenuated yellow fever vaccine strain. The protocol used for the library was 5' RACE. TCRdb shows the sequencer as Illumina HiSeq 2500. TCRdb trimmed the raw reads at Q25, called clones with MiXCR and kept productive beta chains. Every CDR3 protein is listed once, alongside the most common genes and DNA of its rows. In all, the sample holds approximately 160,000 distinct CDR3 sequences, and approximately 6.2% of those were seen once. In total, the top ten clones hold just under 3% of the sample. The material sequenced was CD4+ T cells sorted from PBMCs, taken on the day of the first yellow fever vaccination. These TCRs come from a man between 18 and 35 years old who received the YFV17D yellow fever vaccine.

The gene calls are TRBV10-3 and TRBJ1-6, with 11 nucleotides matching TRBD1. Germline V CDR1 and CDR2: ENHRY, SYGVKD. This CDR3 is 14 amino acids long. V lost 5 bases to trimming and J lost 9 bases; unmatched junction nucleotides: 3. CDR3 bases: TGTGCCATCAGTATGGACAGGGGGCTTTCACCCCTCCACTTT. This translates into CAISMDRGLSPLHF.

This clonotype appeared many times. The rearrangement uses TRBV4-1 and TRBJ2-1, with 10 positions matching TRBD2. The germline V gene has CDR1 MGHRA and CDR2 YSYEKL. J was trimmed by 10 bases and V by 3 bases; bases with no gene match: 15. The CDR3 spans 17 residues. DNA for the CDR3: TGCGCCAGCAGCCATTCATACACTAGCGGGGCCCCCGTGGAGCAGTTCTTC. Translating gives CASSHSYTSGAPVEQFF.

V usage is TRBV7-2 and J usage is TRBJ2-3; TRBD2 aligns across 10 bases. The trim removed 5 bases at V and 2 bases at J, leaving 7 bases unmatched. The germline gives CDR1 SGHTA, CDR2 FQGNSA. This CDR3 region has 16 residues. Here the CDR3 DNA reads TGTGCCAGCAGCAAAGCGGGGGGGTTCTCCACAGATACGCAGTATTTT. Protein: CASSKAGGFSTDTQYF. Variable domain in full (rest from reference TRBV7-2 and TRBJ2-3): GAGVSQSPSNKVTEKGKDVELRCDPISGHTALYWYRQSLGQGLEFLIYFQGNSAPDKSGLPSDRFSAERTGGSVSTLTIQRTQQEDSAVYLCASSKAGGFSTDTQYFGPGTRLTVL.

This clonotype was seen repeatedly, ten times or more. The chain couples TRBV11-3 to TRBJ2-2; D is perhaps TRBD1 (6 bases). Germline V gene lookup returns CDR1 SGHNT and CDR2 YENEEA. V lost 5 bases, J lost 8 bases, and 18 bases lay in between. The CDR3 length is 15 residues. CDR3 bases: TGTGCCAGCAGCCCAGCCGGGACATACTTTGGGGAGCTGTTTTTT. The encoded protein is CASSPAGTYFGELFF.

The V and J genes are TRBV6-2 or TRBV6-3 and TRBJ2-7; D unclear. CDR1 is MNHEY and CDR2 is SVGEGT in the germline V gene. V dropped 4 bases and J dropped 6 bases, with 22 bases sitting between them. The length of the CDR3 is 16 residues. The CDR3 sequence is CASSSFSGPVSSEQYF. The CDR3 nucleotides read TGTGCCAGCAGTTCGTTTTCCGGCCCCGTTAGTTCCGAGCAGTACTTC.

Many counts were recorded for this clonotype. The gene calls are TRBV3-1 and TRBJ2-5, with a possible D match to TRBD1 (5 bases). Per germline, CDR1 LGHDT and CDR2 YNNKEL (reference sequence). The CDR3 consists of 13 residues. V gave up 3 bases and J gave up 3 bases, with 8 bases separating them. The CDR3 bases are TGTGCCAGCAGCCATACGACAGAAGAGACCCAGTACTTC. It codes for CASSHTTEETQYF.

This clonotype was detected many times. The chain couples TRBV5-4 to TRBJ2-2, with 7 bases aligning to TRBD1. Germline trimming cut 7 bases from V and 0 bases from J; bases unmatched to any gene: 0. Germline V gene data show CDR1 as SGHNT and CDR2 as YYREEE (reference sequence). CDR3 length: 13 amino acids. CDR3 in DNA: TGTGCCAGCGGGACAGCGAACACCGGGGAGCTGTTTTTT. This codes for CASGTANTGELFF.

This clonotype occurred many times. This chain connects TRBV5-1 to TRBJ1-1, with TRBD1 as a possible D gene (5 bases). With 4 bases removed from V and 5 bases from J, the gap between germline ends came to 15 bases. Germline-derived CDR1 and CDR2 are SGHRS and YFSETQ. The CDR3 runs to 14 residues. CDR3 sequence: CASSVMGTATEAFF. CDR3 coding DNA: TGCGCCAGCAGCGTAATGGGGACGGCAACTGAAGCTTTCTTT.

This clonotype has ten or more counts. The rearrangement links TRBV5-1 to TRBJ2-1; 11 bases align to TRBD2. Germline CDR1 SGHRS, CDR2 YFSETQ. V lost 0 bases and J lost 2; bases outside the gene matches: 1. CDR3 length: 16 residues. The CDR3 here is CASSLASGGPYNEQFF. The CDR3 DNA sequence: TGCGCCAGCAGCTTGGCTAGCGGGGGGCCCTACAATGAGCAGTTCTTC.

This chain joins TRBV11-2 and TRBJ2-1; 16 bases are shared with TRBD2. The junction had 4 bases not matched to a gene; V was cut back by 3 bases and J by 8 bases. Germline V gene sequence: CDR1 SGHAT, CDR2 FQNNGV. This CDR3 is built from 16 residues. The CDR3 coding sequence is TGTGCCAGCAGCTTCGGGACTAGCGGGGGGGCCCATGAGCAGTTCTTC. Protein product: CASSFGTSGGAHEQFF.

This sequence joins TRBV28 and TRBJ1-5; D might be TRBD1 (5 bases). This CDR3 spans 15 amino acids. Germline loops: CDR1 MDHEN, CDR2 SYDVKM. The V end lost 5 bases, the J end lost 1 base, and 12 bases lay between the germline ends. As DNA, the CDR3 is TGTGCCAGCAGTGCCCCAGGGTACAGCAATCAGCCCCAGCATTTT. Translation gives CASSAPGYSNQPQHF.

This clonotype was counted ten times or more. The V and J genes are TRBV20-1 and TRBJ1-4; D is unclear. In germline, CDR1 is DFQATT, CDR2 SNEGSKA (reference sequence). The CDR3 totals 13 residues. Trimming shortened V by 6 bases and J by 5 bases, and 13 bases separated the two germline ends. The CDR3 loop is CSALYDGNEKLFF. The CDR3, as DNA: TGCAGTGCCCTGTATGACGGGAATGAAAAACTGTTTTTT.

V gene TRBV6-2 or TRBV6-3 combines with J gene TRBJ2-3, with TRBD2 identical over 7 bases. The CDR3 extends over 13 amino acids. Germline trimming cut 6 bases from V and 7 bases from J; bases unmatched to any gene: 7. CDR1 and CDR2 (germline): MNHEY, SVGEGT. CDR3 coding DNA: TGTGCCAGCAGCAGGGAGCGGGACCATACGCAGTATTTT. Translating gives CASSRERDHTQYF.

This clonotype has only a few counts. This rearrangement joins TRBV7-2 to TRBJ2-7; D unresolved. V shed 4 bases and J shed 3 bases, with 10 bases lying between them. Germline V CDR1 and CDR2: SGHTA, FQGNSA. The CDR3 sequence is 13 residues long. CDR3 in amino acids: CASSYPNHYEQYF. The CDR3 nucleotides are TGTGCCAGCAGCTATCCCAATCACTACGAGCAGTACTTC.